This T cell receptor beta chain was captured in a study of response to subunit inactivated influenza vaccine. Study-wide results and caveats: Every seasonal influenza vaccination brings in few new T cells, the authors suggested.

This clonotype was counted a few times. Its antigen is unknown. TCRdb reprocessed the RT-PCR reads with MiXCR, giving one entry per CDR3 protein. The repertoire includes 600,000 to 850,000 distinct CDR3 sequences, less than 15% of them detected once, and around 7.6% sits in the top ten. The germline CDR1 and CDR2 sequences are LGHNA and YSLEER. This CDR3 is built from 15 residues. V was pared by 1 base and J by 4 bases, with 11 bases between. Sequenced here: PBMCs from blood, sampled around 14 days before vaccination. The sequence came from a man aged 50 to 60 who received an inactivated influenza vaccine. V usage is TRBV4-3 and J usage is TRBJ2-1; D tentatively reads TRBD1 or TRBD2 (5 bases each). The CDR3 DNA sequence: TGCGCCAGCAGCCAAGGCCGGGACGGTTACAATGAGCAGTTCTTC. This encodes CASSQGRDGYNEQFF.